This passage covers 30 T cell receptor beta chains from one sample sequenced in a study of cytomegalovirus exposure and HLA in healthy donors. Both 60 Vbeta primers and 13 Jbeta primers went into the PCR. TCRdb keeps only in-frame clones here, not all; method: immunoSEQ multiplex PCR. The sample carries 130,000 or so clones, around 80% recorded once. The sequencing sample was made of PBMCs. The receptors were sampled from a man aged 25 to 40 in good health and CMV-seronegative.

V and J are TRBV13 and TRBJ1-1; D is perhaps TRBD1 (6 bases). Germline V lookup: CDR1 PRHDT, CDR2 FYEKMQ (reference sequence). Trimming removed 5 bases from V and 1 base from J, with 11 bases in between. CDR3 length: 14 amino acids. In nucleotides, the CDR3 is TGTGCCAGCAGCCGAACAGGGACGAACACTGAAGCTTTCTTT. Its translation is CASSRTGTNTEAFF.

In its sample, this clone was seen a few times. The chain recombines TRBV5-1 with TRBJ2-7, with 10 bases fitting TRBD1. Per germline, CDR1 SGHRS and CDR2 YFSETQ. The CDR3 length is 15 residues. The junction had 6 bases not matched to a gene; V was cut back by 1 base and J by 5 bases. The CDR3 DNA is TGCGCCAGCAGCTTGCGCGGGACAGGGGTGGACGAGCAGTACTTC. Translating gives CASSLRGTGVDEQYF.

The chain recombines TRBV25-1 with TRBJ2-7; TRBD1 matches at 7 bases. Germline CDR1 is MGHDK and CDR2 is SYGVNS. The CDR3 covers 14 residues. V shed 6 bases, J shed 4 bases, and the junction held 9 bases outside the gene matches. The chain's CDR3 is CASSRNRGPYEQYF. In DNA, the CDR3 is TGTGCCAGCAGCCGGAACAGGGGACCTTACGAGCAGTACTTC.

In its sample, this clone was seen a few times. CDR3 region: CASSLASGSADTQYF. The CDR3, as DNA: TGCGCCAGCAGCTTGGCTAGCGGGAGTGCAGATACGCAGTATTTT. The rearrangement joins TRBV5-1 to TRBJ2-3, with 10 nucleotides matching TRBD2. CDR1 SGHRS and CDR2 YFSETQ come from the germline V gene. The trim removed 0 bases at V and 4 bases at J, leaving 2 bases unmatched. This CDR3 contains 15 residues.

This clone showed up just once. The rearrangement links TRBV29-1 to TRBJ1-2; tentatively, D is TRBD1 (5 bases). Per the germline V gene, CDR1 is SQVTM and CDR2 is ANQGSEA. V shed 4 bases and J shed 6 bases, with 6 bases lying between them. This CDR3 comprises 10 residues. Here the CDR3 reads CSVGGDGYTF. DNA of the CDR3: TGCAGCGTTGGGGGGGATGGCTACACCTTC.

V is TRBV7-2 and J is TRBJ1-1; possibly TRBD1 for D (5 bases). CDR1 and CDR2 (germline): SGHTA, FQGNSA. The CDR3 runs 15 residues. The V end lost 4 bases, the J end lost 1 base, and 13 bases lay between the germline ends. In DNA form, the CDR3 reads TGTGCCAGCAGCTGGAGGGGCAGGGCGAACACTGAAGCTTTCTTT. Its protein is CASSWRGRANTEAFF. Using reference TRBV7-2 and TRBJ1-1 for the parts outside the CDR3, the full variable domain is GAGVSQSPSNKVTEKGKDVELRCDPISGHTALYWYRQSLGQGLEFLIYFQGNSAPDKSGLPSDRFSAERTGGSVSTLTIQRTQQEDSAVYLCASSWRGRANTEAFFGQGTRLTVV.

The V gene is TRBV29-1, the J gene TRBJ2-2; 8 bases align to TRBD2. The J segment lost 6 bases and the V segment lost 7 bases, leaving 7 bases of the junction unmatched. The CDR3 contains 13 residues. Per germline, CDR1 SQVTM and CDR2 ANQGSEA. Here the CDR3 reads CSAGGTSAGELFF. Written as DNA, the CDR3 is TGCAGCGCGGGGGGGACCTCAGCCGGGGAGCTGTTTTTT.

The chain links TRBV27 to TRBJ1-5; 8 positions agree with TRBD1. The germline gives CDR1 MNHEY, CDR2 SMNVEV (reference sequence). Trimming cost V 6 bases and J 0 bases; bases outside gene matches: 7. The CDR3 consists of 16 residues. In DNA form, the CDR3 reads TGTGCCAGCAGCCGGACAGGGCGAGATAGCAATCAGCCCCAGCATTTT. Protein: CASSRTGRDSNQPQHF.

The chain couples TRBV28 to TRBJ2-3, with 8 bases aligning to TRBD1. The germline V gene encodes CDR1 MDHEN and CDR2 SYDVKM. With 6 bases clipped from V and 3 bases from J, the junction kept 5 bases outside the gene matches. The CDR3 extends over 14 amino acids. CDR3 bases: TGTGCCAGCAGGCCAGGGGGCGCAACAGATACGCAGTATTTT. Residues: CASRPGGATDTQYF.

V is TRBV27 and J is TRBJ2-3; no firm D call. V was shortened by 3 bases and J by 3 bases, with 7 bases between the two germline ends. CDR3 length: 13 amino acids. Germline lookup yields CDR1 MNHEY and CDR2 SMNVEV (reference sequence). The CDR3 bases are TGTGCCAGCAGTTTTCCAGGAACAGATACGCAGTATTTT. It translates to CASSFPGTDTQYF.

The rearrangement links TRBV11-2 to TRBJ2-5; 14 positions match TRBD2. The V gene end was trimmed by 5 bases and the J gene end by 5 bases; junction bases not matched to a gene: 4. CDR1 and CDR2 from the germline V gene are SGHAT and FQNNGV. The CDR3 spans 15 residues. The CDR3 region is CASSVGLAGAETQYF. The DNA for the CDR3 is TGTGCCAGCAGCGTGGGACTAGCGGGAGCGGAGACCCAGTACTTC.

This chain joins TRBV7-9 and TRBJ2-7, with 10 bases identical to TRBD2. Germline CDR1 is SEHNR and CDR2 is FQNEAQ (reference sequence). The CDR3 is 14 residues long. The trim removed 8 bases at V and 2 bases at J, leaving 6 bases unmatched. The CDR3 region is CASSKREGPYEQYF. The CDR3 DNA reads as TGTGCCAGCTCCAAGCGGGAGGGCCCCTACGAGCAGTACTTC.

This rearrangement joins TRBV15 to TRBJ1-5; D not certain. Germline CDR1 LNHNV, CDR2 YYDKDF (reference sequence). V was shortened by 0 bases and J by 3 bases, with 3 bases between the two germline ends. This CDR3 region has 13 residues. CDR3 loop: CATSRDINQPQHF. CDR3 bases: TGTGCCACCAGCAGAGATATCAATCAGCCCCAGCATTTT.

This clone was counted only a few times. The rearrangement joins TRBV4-3 to TRBJ2-7; D is possibly TRBD2 (8 bases). This CDR3 spans 18 amino acids. Germline CDR1 LGHNA, CDR2 YSLEER. V lost 7 bases and J lost 5, with 30 bases in between. CDR3 residues: CASIVEGGLGQVHDEQYF. For the CDR3, the DNA is TGCGCCAGCATAGTTGAGGGGGGACTAGGACAGGTTCACGACGAGCAGTACTTC.

This clone was counted a few times. The chain recombines TRBV5-6 with TRBJ2-1, with a weak D call TRBD2 (6 bases). V dropped 0 bases and J dropped 0 bases, with 10 bases sitting between them. The germline CDR1 and CDR2 sequences are SGHDT and YYEEEE. The CDR3 extends over 16 amino acids. The CDR3, as DNA: TGTGCCAGCAGCTTGGATAGCGGATACTCCTACAATGAGCAGTTCTTC. This codes for CASSLDSGYSYNEQFF.

This chain joins TRBV4-2 and TRBJ2-7, with TRBD1 matching over 7 bases. The CDR3 is 13 amino acids. V gave up 1 base and J gave up 5 bases; unmatched junction bases: 2. The germline V gene encodes CDR1 LGHNA and CDR2 YNFKEQ. CDR3 in DNA: TGTGCCAGCAGCCAAGGTGACAGGGACGAGCAGTACTTC. Its protein is CASSQGDRDEQYF.

The chain uses TRBV30 and TRBJ2-7; a possible D gene is TRBD2 (5 bases). This CDR3 region has 12 residues. The germline V gene has CDR1 GTSNPN and CDR2 SVGIG (reference sequence). Trimming removed 6 bases from V and 2 bases from J, with 11 bases in between. DNA for the CDR3: TGTGCCTGTTCGGACGGGACCTACGAGCAGTACTTC. Residues: CACSDGTYEQYF.

The V and J genes are TRBV30 and TRBJ1-5; 8 nucleotides agree with TRBD1. The CDR3 totals 14 residues. J was trimmed by 2 bases and V by 3 bases; bases with no gene match: 3. Germline V gene data show CDR1 as GTSNPN and CDR2 as SVGIG (reference sequence). CDR3 DNA: TGTGCCTGGAGCAGGGGGCAGGGCAATCAGCCCCAGCATTTT. Protein: CAWSRGQGNQPQHF.

Worth noting for this clone: Within the sample, other DNA sequences also encode this same CDR3. CDR3 coding DNA: TGTGCCAGCAGCTTAACAGGGGCCAACCTATACAATGAGCAGTTCTTC. Residues: CASSLTGANLYNEQFF. This chain links TRBV5-6 with TRBJ2-1, with 7 bases that match TRBD1. Germline CDR1 is SGHDT and CDR2 is YYEEEE. The CDR3 is 16 amino acids. The J segment lost 4 bases and the V segment lost 2 bases, leaving 9 bases of the junction unmatched.

This clone was detected only a few times. This chain joins TRBV9 and TRBJ2-3, with D perhaps TRBD1 (5 bases). CDR1 and CDR2 from the germline V gene are SGDLS and YYNGEE. This CDR3 is built from 15 residues. V was pared by 0 bases and J by 0 bases, with 8 bases between. CDR3 region: CASSVGAGSTDTQYF. CDR3 DNA: TGTGCCAGCAGCGTAGGGGCAGGGAGCACAGATACGCAGTATTTT.

This sequence joins TRBV29-1 and TRBJ2-3, with 8 bases fitting TRBD2. The V gene's germline CDR1 is SQVTM and CDR2 ANQGSEA. The CDR3 length is 14 residues. V lost 5 bases and J lost 2; bases outside the gene matches: 6. CDR3 region: CSVRAGVNTDTQYF. Written as DNA, the CDR3 is TGCAGCGTTAGAGCGGGGGTGAACACAGATACGCAGTATTTT.

The chain joins TRBV29-1 to TRBJ1-1; D gene unclear. Trimming pared 4 bases from V and 0 bases from J, leaving 12 bases between. Germline V CDR1 and CDR2: SQVTM, ANQGSEA. CDR3 length: 14 residues. The DNA of the CDR3 is TGCAGCGTTGTTCCCCGCCGAGTGAACACTGAAGCTTTCTTT. Translating gives CSVVPRRVNTEAFF.

The V gene is TRBV6-6, the J gene TRBJ1-1; D remains unclear. V dropped 8 bases and J dropped 4 bases, with 8 bases sitting between them. The CDR3 runs 11 residues. CDR1 and CDR2 from the germline V gene are MNHNY and SVGAGI (reference sequence). CDR3 region: CASGLITEAFF. CDR3 coding DNA: TGTGCCAGCGGACTAATCACTGAAGCTTTCTTT.

This chain connects TRBV7-2 to TRBJ2-3; 8 nucleotides align to TRBD2. Trimming removed 2 bases from V and 1 base from J; junction bases left unmatched: 5. This CDR3 spans 16 amino acids. Germline CDR1 SGHTA, CDR2 FQGNSA. The CDR3 coding sequence is TGTGCCAGCAGCTTATTCTATAGCGGGGGCACAGATACGCAGTATTTT. Protein sequence: CASSLFYSGGTDTQYF.

The chain has TRBV7-2 and TRBJ2-7, with D unresolved. This CDR3 spans 11 amino acids. CDR1 and CDR2 from the germline V gene are SGHTA and FQGNSA. V lost 4 bases to trimming and J lost 6 bases, with 7 bases between them. The CDR3 spells CASSSTTEQYF. The CDR3 DNA sequence: TGTGCCAGCAGCTCGACAACCGAGCAGTACTTC.

The chain employs TRBV30 and TRBJ2-3; tentative D call: TRBD1 (5 bases). Per the germline V gene, CDR1 is GTSNPN and CDR2 is SVGIG (reference sequence). This CDR3 contains 14 residues. V was trimmed by 4 bases and J by 2 bases, leaving 13 bases between them. The CDR3 is CAWTQDTNTDTQYF. The CDR3 coding sequence is TGTGCCTGGACCCAGGACACGAACACAGATACGCAGTATTTT.

As concerns this clone: The junction differs from germline at one of its ends, possibly a read error. The sample holds other DNA sequences that translate to the same CDR3. The chain joins TRBV7-2 to TRBJ1-4; 8 nucleotides align to TRBD1. Germline values: CDR1 SGHTA, CDR2 FQGNSA. This CDR3 contains 16 residues. The CDR3 DNA reads TGCGCCAGCAGTCTAGTGGGCAGGGGGCTCGATGAAAAACTGTTTTTT. Translation gives CASSLVGRGLDEKLFF.

The chain combines TRBV5-4 with TRBJ2-3; D gene uncertain. CDR3 length equals 15 residues. Trimming took 0 bases from V and 0 from J, leaving 8 bases between them. Germline assignment: CDR1 SGHNT and CDR2 YYREEE (reference sequence). CDR3 residues: CASSLGGRSTDTQYF. Written as DNA, the CDR3 is TGTGCCAGCAGCTTGGGCGGCAGAAGCACAGATACGCAGTATTTT.

The V gene is TRBV25-1, the J gene TRBJ2-3, with 11 bases fitting TRBD1. The J segment lost 4 bases and the V segment lost 7 bases, leaving 4 bases of the junction unmatched. The CDR3 runs 14 residues. CDR1 is MGHDK and CDR2 is SYGVNS in the germline V gene. The CDR3 loop reads CASKDRGRADTQYF. The CDR3 bases are TGTGCCAGCAAGGACAGGGGGCGTGCAGATACGCAGTATTTT.

The V gene is TRBV6-1, the J gene TRBJ2-1, with 11 nucleotides matching TRBD2. V was pared by 9 bases and J by 8 bases, with 6 bases of the junction left unmatched. Per germline, CDR1 MNHNS and CDR2 SASEGT. The CDR3 runs to 13 residues. In DNA, the CDR3 is TGTGCCAGTAAACTAGCGGGAGATTATGAGCAGTTCTTC. The encoded protein is CASKLAGDYEQFF.